A selection of T cell receptor beta chains follows, all from one sample in a study of identifying expanded T cells in peripheral blood. The table came from immunoSEQ multiplex PCR; TCRdb's copy has only in-frame clones and leaves some out. Of 50,000 to 60,000 clones listed, 82% were seen once; the top ten hold 12% to 15%. Sequencing used blood. These receptors were obtained from a person between 18 and 75 years old in good health. Both conserved end residues are part of each CDR3. Fields, in order: J gene, V gene, CDR3 protein.

J gene: TRBJ1-2
V gene: TRBV29-1
CDR3 protein: CSARTDHGYTF

J gene: TRBJ2-6
V gene: TRBV4-2
CDR3 protein: CASSQDWAGGRSGANVLTF

J gene: TRBJ1-1
V gene: TRBV11-3
CDR3 protein: CASAPGGTLNTEAFF

J gene: TRBJ2-1
V gene: TRBV5-1
CDR3 protein: CASRWTSGSPAYNEQFF

J gene: TRBJ1-1
V gene: TRBV7-3
CDR3 protein: CASSSGGGNAEAFF

J gene: TRBJ2-3
V gene: TRBV6-1
CDR3 protein: CASRSTASNTQYF

J gene: TRBJ2-2
V gene: TRBV6-4
CDR3 protein: CASSRLGSGELFF

J gene: TRBJ1-2
V gene: TRBV20-1
CDR3 protein: CSAQDREGYTF

J gene: TRBJ2-5
V gene: TRBV5-1
CDR3 protein: CASSTGSHGETQYF

J gene: TRBJ1-2
V gene: TRBV4-3
CDR3 protein: CASSRTVEYGYTF

J gene: TRBJ2-1
V gene: TRBV6-4
CDR3 protein: CASSEGAGAPNEQFF

J gene: TRBJ1-5
V gene: TRBV12-5
CDR3 protein: CASGLGRPSNQPQHF

J gene: TRBJ2-3
V gene: TRBV6-6
CDR3 protein: CASSHNRRGTQYF

J gene: TRBJ2-7
V gene: TRBV5-1
CDR3 protein: CASSFLTSMDEQYF

J gene: TRBJ2-1
V gene: TRBV27
CDR3 protein: CATRWGAYNEQFF

J gene: TRBJ1-4
V gene: TRBV30
CDR3 protein: CAWIDPGRNEKLFF

J gene: TRBJ2-5
V gene: TRBV6-5
CDR3 protein: CASSKTGSRREQYF

J gene: TRBJ1-1
V gene: TRBV29-1
CDR3 protein: CSLYGALNTEAFF

J gene: TRBJ1-1
V gene: TRBV7-2
CDR3 protein: CASSRGGLNTEAFF

J gene: TRBJ2-7
V gene: TRBV7-9
CDR3 protein: CASSPWTSYYEQYF

J gene: TRBJ1-5
V gene: TRBV7-2
CDR3 protein: CASSLRQGYQPQHF

J gene: TRBJ2-2
V gene: TRBV12-5
CDR3 protein: CASGLVAGANTGELFF

J gene: TRBJ1-1
V gene: TRBV7-9
CDR3 protein: CASSPPFGEAFF

J gene: TRBJ2-5
V gene: TRBV7-2
CDR3 protein: CASSRSGIQETQYF

J gene: TRBJ1-4
V gene: TRBV19
CDR3 protein: CASTNPGATNEKLFF

J gene: TRBJ1-5
V gene: TRBV9
CDR3 protein: CASSATPDGPQHF

J gene: TRBJ2-1
V gene: TRBV5-1
CDR3 protein: CASSLGATPAPQFF